The clone carrying this T cell receptor (beta chain) appeared a few times. Its antigen is unidentified. This CDR3 has 15 amino acids. Losses at the gene ends were 3 bases for V and 0 bases for J; bases not matched to a gene: 3. The V gene's germline CDR1 is MNHNS and CDR2 SASEGT. The PCR employed 60 Vbeta primers together with 13 Jbeta primers. Produced via immunoSEQ multiplex PCR; TCRdb's table is partial and in-frame only. This table holds 95,000 to 150,000 clones, around 80% found once. This specimen belongs to a study of cytomegalovirus exposure and HLA in healthy donors. Study-wide results and caveats: According to the study, roughly 160 TCR beta chains were cytomegalovirus-associated. A few CMV-associated chains were confirmed in vitro to be specific for CMV antigens. A classifier reportedly called cytomegalovirus status with high sensitivity and specificity. HLA alleles showed associations with some 15,000 TCR beta sequences in a later analysis, at a 0.05 false discovery rate.

Specimen: PBMCs. The receptor was derived from a young man in good health and CMV-seropositive. V gene TRBV6-1 combines with J gene TRBJ1-1; TRBD1 aligns across 8 bases. The CDR3 sequence: CASSEDRVMNTEAFF. CDR3 coding DNA: TGTGCCAGCAGTGAGGACAGGGTTATGAACACTGAAGCTTTCTTT.